What follows are 25 T cell receptor beta chains derived from one specimen sequenced in a study of blood T cell repertoires in COVID-19. The data were produced by immunoSEQ multiplex PCR, yet TCRdb's version contains in-frame clones alone and is incomplete. Here the sample spans 100,000 or so clones, roughly 92% being singletons. Sequenced material: peripheral blood. Receptors originate from a man aged 65 to 79 with acute or convalescent COVID-19.

This chain connects TRBV9 to TRBJ2-1; D call uncertain. Trimming left V 3 bases short and J 0 bases short, with 10 bases between. CDR1 and CDR2 (germline): SGDLS, YYNGEE. The CDR3 is 15 amino acids. The CDR3 bases are TGTGCCAGCAGCGCAGACTTGAGCTCCTACAATGAGCAGTTCTTC. Encoded protein: CASSADLSSYNEQFF.

This chain links TRBV19 with TRBJ1-5, with 10 bases that match TRBD1. The CDR3 sequence is 17 residues long. Per germline, CDR1 LNHDA and CDR2 SQIVND (reference sequence). The trim removed 6 bases at V and 5 bases at J, leaving 13 bases unmatched. The CDR3 region has the DNA TGTGCCAGTAGCCCGAGGTCCCGGGACAGGGGCGATCAGCCCCAGCATTTT. It specifies CASSPRSRDRGDQPQHF. The full variable domain, completed using reference TRBV19 and TRBJ1-5, is DGGITQSPKYLFRKEGQNVTLSCEQNLNHDAMYWYRQDPGQGLRLIYYSQIVNDFQKGDIAEGYSVSREKKESFPLTVTSAQKNPTAFYLCASSPRSRDRGDQPQHFGDGTRLSIL.

This clone has a handful of counts. The V gene is TRBV3-1 (or the pseudogene TRBV3-2), the J gene TRBJ2-5; D is unresolved. The germline V and J ends were trimmed by 1 base and 2 bases, with 11 bases remaining between them. The V gene's germline CDR1 is LGHDT and CDR2 YNNKEL (reference sequence). The CDR3 is 15 residues long. CDR3 residues: CASSQASRRQETQYF. In nucleotides, the CDR3 is TGTGCCAGCAGCCAAGCCTCCCGGAGACAAGAGACCCAGTACTTC.

This clone occurred once. The chain links TRBV10-1 to TRBJ2-1, with D possibly matching TRBD2 (5 bases). Trimming left V 4 bases short and J 0 bases short, with 10 bases between. This CDR3 comprises 15 residues. Looked up from germline, CDR1 is WNHNN and CDR2 is SYGVQD (reference sequence). CDR3 DNA: TGCGCCAGCAGTGTTCGTGGGAGCTCCTACAATGAGCAGTTCTTC. It encodes CASSVRGSSYNEQFF.

V gene TRBV2 combines with J gene TRBJ2-3; the D is unclear. The germline CDR1 and CDR2 sequences are SNHLY and FYNNEI. Trimming left V 4 bases short and J 4 bases short, with 12 bases between. The CDR3 extends over 14 amino acids. As DNA, the CDR3 is TGTGCCAGCAGTGGGTATAGTAGAGCAGATACGCAGTATTTT. It yields the protein CASSGYSRADTQYF.

This chain links TRBV10-2 with TRBJ2-1; 15 bases line up with TRBD2. From germline, CDR1 is WSHSY and CDR2 SAAADI. J lost 7 bases, V lost 5 bases, and 3 bases had no gene match. The CDR3 loop spans 15 amino acids. The CDR3 bases are TGCGCCAGCAGTTGGACTAGCGGGGGGGAAAATGAGCAGTTCTTC. This sequence encodes CASSWTSGGENEQFF.

This clone appeared a single time. The chain couples TRBV19 to TRBJ1-4; TRBD1 aligns across 7 bases. The CDR3 covers 17 residues. After removal of 0 bases from V and 2 bases from J, the junction contained 6 bases not matched to a gene. The germline CDR1 and CDR2 sequences are LNHDA and SQIVND (reference sequence). The DNA for the CDR3 is TGTGCCAGTAGTATAGATCTCAACAGGGGCACTAATGAAAAACTGTTTTTT. Translation: CASSIDLNRGTNEKLFF.

The gene calls are TRBV7-8 and TRBJ2-7, with 13 bases lining up with TRBD2. CDR1 is SGHVS and CDR2 is FQNEAQ in the germline V gene. The CDR3 has 15 residues. With V trimmed by 3 bases and J by 7 bases, 6 bases remained unmatched. The CDR3 DNA sequence: TGTGCCAGCAGCTTTCGGACTAGCGGGAGATGGGAGCAGTACTTC. It codes for CASSFRTSGRWEQYF.

J is TRBJ1-2 and V is TRBV6-5; a weak D match, TRBD1 (6 bases). Germline values: CDR1 MNHEY, CDR2 SVGAGI. This CDR3 region has 14 residues. V was cut by 4 bases and J by 8 bases, with 17 bases left in between. CDR3 amino acids: CASSSLGARSGYTF. The CDR3 region has the DNA TGTGCCAGCAGTTCCCTGGGGGCGCGATCAGGCTACACCTTC.

The chain links TRBV18 to TRBJ2-2; 14 nucleotides line up with TRBD2. There are 16 residues in the CDR3. The V and J ends lost 4 bases and 5 bases, in that order; junction bases with no gene match: 3. Germline CDR1 KGHSH, CDR2 LQKENI. The DNA for the CDR3 is TGTGCCAGCTCACACGGACTAGCGGGAGGTACCGGGGAGCTGTTTTTT. Its translation is CASSHGLAGGTGELFF.

The V gene is TRBV6-5, the J gene TRBJ1-2; 7 positions agree with TRBD1. The CDR3 runs 14 residues. Germline lookup yields CDR1 MNHEY and CDR2 SVGAGI. J lost 8 bases, V lost 6 bases, and 12 bases had no gene match. The CDR3 protein is CASRPRNQGVGYTF. For the CDR3, the DNA is TGTGCCAGCAGGCCTCGGAACCAGGGGGTGGGCTACACCTTC.

The gene calls are TRBV24-1 and TRBJ1-5; tentative D call: TRBD1 (5 bases). Per germline, CDR1 KGHDR and CDR2 SFDVKD. CDR3 length: 14 amino acids. V was clipped by 7 bases and J by 7 bases, with 16 bases between them. CDR3 region: CATSFPGDGQPQHF. CDR3 bases: TGTGCCACCAGCTTCCCGGGGGACGGGCAGCCCCAGCATTTT.

The chain recombines TRBV10-2 with TRBJ2-5; D ambiguous. The V and J ends lost 2 bases and 5 bases respectively, with 6 bases between them. This CDR3 has 12 amino acids. Germline V gene lookup returns CDR1 WSHSY and CDR2 SAAADI. DNA of the CDR3: TGCGCCAGCAGTGAGCTAGGCGAGACCCAGTACTTC. This sequence encodes CASSELGETQYF.

The CDR3 loop reads CASEGANYGYTF. As DNA, the CDR3 is TGTGCCAGCGAGGGGGCGAACTATGGCTACACCTTC. V is TRBV9 and J is TRBJ1-2; 7 bases line up with TRBD1. The ends lost 7 bases at V and 2 bases at J; junction bases unmatched: 2. CDR3 length: 12 amino acids. From germline, CDR1 is SGDLS and CDR2 YYNGEE.

The chain links TRBV19 to TRBJ2-7; TRBD2 aligns across 10 bases. The trim removed 5 bases at V and 4 bases at J, leaving 14 bases unmatched. The CDR3 is made up of 17 amino acids. The germline V gene has CDR1 LNHDA and CDR2 SQIVND (reference sequence). CDR3 sequence: CASSPERAERGGYEQYF. CDR3 in DNA: TGTGCCAGTAGTCCCGAGAGGGCTGAGCGGGGGGGGTACGAGCAGTACTTC.

The chain carries TRBV5-1 and TRBJ2-5; the D gene is possibly TRBD2 (6 bases). Trimming cost V 2 bases and J 1 base, with 9 bases left between them. Germline CDR1 SGHRS, CDR2 YFSETQ. The length of the CDR3 is 14 residues. In nucleotides, the CDR3 is TGCGCCAGCAGCTTCACTAGCCTCCAAGAGACCCAGTACTTC. Its translation: CASSFTSLQETQYF.

This chain connects TRBV11-3 to TRBJ1-5; 10 bases match TRBD1. After removal of 5 bases from V and 5 bases from J, the junction contained 6 bases not matched to a gene. Per germline, CDR1 SGHNT and CDR2 YENEEA. The CDR3 covers 15 residues. CDR3 residues: CASSQGQGKDQPQHF. CDR3 coding DNA: TGTGCCAGCAGCCAGGGACAGGGGAAGGATCAGCCCCAGCATTTT.

The chain uses TRBV3-1 (or the pseudogene TRBV3-2) and TRBJ2-3; 11 bases fit TRBD2. Germline V lookup: CDR1 LGHDT, CDR2 YNNKEL (reference sequence). The J segment lost 4 bases and the V segment lost 2 bases, leaving 2 bases of the junction unmatched. CDR3 size: 15 residues. Here the CDR3 DNA reads TGTGCCAGCAGCCAAACTAGCGGGGGTGCAGATACGCAGTATTTT. This sequence encodes CASSQTSGGADTQYF.

This rearrangement joins TRBV16 to TRBJ1-6, with D unresolved. With 4 bases removed from V and 9 bases from J, the gap between germline ends came to 16 bases. The CDR3 length is 15 residues. From germline, CDR1 is KGHSY and CDR2 FQNENV. As DNA, the CDR3 is TGTGCCAGCAGCCCATCTGGAGTCCGCGGTTCACCCCTCCACTTT. It specifies CASSPSGVRGSPLHF.

CDR3 protein: CASRGTGADTQYF. The CDR3 region has the DNA TGTGCCAGCAGAGGGACAGGGGCAGATACGCAGTATTTT. V and J are TRBV12-3 or TRBV12-4 and TRBJ2-3, with TRBD1 matching over 10 bases. Unmatched junction bases numbered 1, after V lost 6 bases and J lost 4 bases. This CDR3 region has 13 residues.

This sequence joins TRBV11-2 and TRBJ2-1; D call uncertain. The CDR3 loop spans 12 amino acids. The germline V gene has CDR1 SGHAT and CDR2 FQNNGV. V was trimmed by 1 base and J by 8 bases, leaving 6 bases between them. The CDR3, as DNA: TGTGCCAGCAGCTTAGTAGTAGATGAGCAGTTCTTC. It encodes CASSLVVDEQFF.

This chain joins TRBV6-5 and TRBJ1-5, with 7 bases identical to TRBD1. V lost 6 bases to trimming and J lost 7 bases; unmatched junction nucleotides: 9. Per germline, CDR1 MNHEY and CDR2 SVGAGI. The CDR3 consists of 14 residues. Written as DNA, the CDR3 is TGTGCCAGCAGACGTAGACAGGGAAGGCAGCCCCAGCATTTT. Translation: CASRRRQGRQPQHF.

This clone has only a few counts. The chain uses TRBV5-1 and TRBJ2-1; TRBD2 matches at 9 bases. V lost 5 bases, J lost 5 bases, and 5 bases stayed unmatched. Germline CDR1 is SGHRS and CDR2 is YFSETQ. This CDR3 spans 14 amino acids. DNA of the CDR3: TGCGCCAGCAGTGAGGCGGGAGGGGACAATGAGCAGTTCTTC. It codes for CASSEAGGDNEQFF.

The rearrangement uses TRBV6-6 and TRBJ1-3; maybe TRBD1 (6 bases). Germline-derived CDR1 and CDR2 are MNHNY and SVGAGI (reference sequence). This CDR3 has 15 amino acids. Trimming left V 5 bases short and J 3 bases short, with 14 bases between. This CDR3 is CASSSAGVGGNTIYF. The CDR3 DNA is TGTGCCAGCAGTAGCGCAGGGGTCGGTGGAAACACCATATATTTT.

The genes are TRBV3-1 (or the pseudogene TRBV3-2) and TRBJ2-5; TRBD2 might be the D (6 bases). Germline V lookup: CDR1 LGHDT, CDR2 YNNKEL (reference sequence). This CDR3 region has 13 residues. The germline V and J ends were trimmed by 7 bases and 1 base, with 10 bases remaining between them. Here the CDR3 reads CASTLGLQETQYF. The CDR3 DNA reads TGTGCCAGCACCCTGGGACTCCAAGAGACCCAGTACTTC.